A selection of T cell receptor beta chains follows, all from one sample in a study of T cells after posttransplantation cyclophosphamide. Clones were sequenced by immunoSEQ multiplex PCR, and TCRdb holds only the in-frame ones, with some missing. The repertoire consists of about 25,000 clones, none detected only once. Specimen: PBMCs. All receptors derive from a man in his fifties or sixties in good health, CMV-negative, and a related stem cell transplant donor. CDR3s include the opening cysteine and the closing phenylalanine or tryptophan. Fields, in order: J gene, clone size, D gene, V gene, CDR3 length, CDR3 protein, CDR3 DNA. The D gene is left open where the match is weak. Where a row states a size, it is once, few, many or the class of an expanded clone; other rows omit it.

J gene: TRBJ1-1
clone size: many
D gene: NA
V gene: TRBV7-7
CDR3 length: 13
CDR3 protein: CASSSQVNTEAFF
CDR3 DNA: TGTGCTAGCAGCTCCCAGGTGAACACTGAAGCTTTCTTT

J gene: TRBJ1-5
clone size: many
D gene: NA
V gene: TRBV15
CDR3 length: 18
CDR3 protein: CATSREDFLGGGHQPQHF
CDR3 DNA: TGTGCCACCAGCAGAGAGGATTTCCTGGGGGGGGGACATCAGCCCCAGCATTTT

J gene: TRBJ2-5
clone size: many
D gene: TRBD2
V gene: TRBV7-8
CDR3 length: 17
CDR3 protein: CASSPGLAGVSQETQYF
CDR3 DNA: TGTGCCAGCAGCCCCGGACTAGCGGGAGTAAGCCAGGAGACCCAGTACTTC

J gene: TRBJ2-7
clone size: many
D gene: NA
V gene: TRBV18
CDR3 length: 11
CDR3 protein: CASSYSYEQYF
CDR3 DNA: TGTGCCAGCTCGTACTCCTACGAGCAGTACTTC

J gene: TRBJ2-3
clone size: NA
D gene: TRBD2
V gene: TRBV14
CDR3 length: 15
CDR3 protein: CASSQERGDADTQYF
CDR3 DNA: TGTGCCAGCAGCCAAGAGCGGGGGGATGCAGATACGCAGTATTTT

J gene: TRBJ2-7
clone size: many
D gene: TRBD2
V gene: TRBV5-1
CDR3 length: 14
CDR3 protein: CASSPAGASLEQYF
CDR3 DNA: TGCGCCAGCAGCCCCGCGGGAGCCAGTTTGGAGCAGTACTTC

J gene: TRBJ2-6
clone size: many
D gene: NA
V gene: TRBV9
CDR3 length: 17
CDR3 protein: CASSVATWTLGANVLTF
CDR3 DNA: TGTGCCAGCAGCGTAGCTACTTGGACACTGGGTGCCAACGTCCTGACTTTC

J gene: TRBJ2-6
clone size: medium-sized
D gene: TRBD1
V gene: TRBV6-1
CDR3 length: 23
CDR3 protein: CASSERTDRGRLAVTSGANVLTF
CDR3 DNA: TGTGCCAGCAGTGAACGTACGGACAGGGGGCGACTAGCGGTTACCTCTGGGGCCAACGTCCTGACTTTC

J gene: TRBJ2-5
clone size: few
D gene: TRBD2
V gene: TRBV28
CDR3 length: 16
CDR3 protein: CASSLSGTSGQETQYF
CDR3 DNA: TGTGCCAGCAGTTTATCCGGGACTAGCGGACAAGAGACCCAGTACTTC

J gene: TRBJ2-7
clone size: many
D gene: TRBD2
V gene: TRBV5-1
CDR3 length: 15
CDR3 protein: CATSRTSGLYYEQYF
CDR3 DNA: TGCGCCACCTCGAGGACTAGCGGGCTATACTACGAGCAGTACTTC

J gene: TRBJ1-3
clone size: many
D gene: NA
V gene: TRBV19
CDR3 length: 15
CDR3 protein: CASVSDGGTGNTIYF
CDR3 DNA: TGTGCCAGTGTCTCAGACGGAGGAACTGGAAACACCATATATTTT

J gene: TRBJ2-5
clone size: many
D gene: TRBD1
V gene: TRBV4-1
CDR3 length: 17
CDR3 protein: CASSQLTGGTGEETQYF
CDR3 DNA: TGCGCCAGCAGTCAACTGACTGGTGGGACAGGGGAAGAGACCCAGTACTTC

J gene: TRBJ2-7
clone size: medium-sized
D gene: TRBD2
V gene: TRBV5-1
CDR3 length: 14
CDR3 protein: CASSLLAATYEQYF
CDR3 DNA: TGCGCCAGCAGCTTGCTAGCGGCAACCTACGAGCAGTACTTC

J gene: TRBJ1-2
clone size: many
D gene: NA
V gene: TRBV5-1
CDR3 length: 13
CDR3 protein: CASSFGQNYGYTF
CDR3 DNA: TGCGCCAGCAGCTTTGGCCAAAACTATGGCTACACCTTC

J gene: TRBJ2-5
clone size: many
D gene: NA
V gene: TRBV10-3
CDR3 length: 16
CDR3 protein: CAISPKGIGGSETQYF
CDR3 DNA: TGTGCCATCAGTCCCAAAGGTATAGGGGGTAGCGAGACCCAGTACTTC

J gene: TRBJ1-5
clone size: many
D gene: NA
V gene: TRBV5-5
CDR3 length: 13
CDR3 protein: CASTEMWAQPQHF
CDR3 DNA: TGTGCCAGCACCGAGATGTGGGCCCAGCCCCAGCATTTT

J gene: TRBJ2-7
clone size: many
D gene: NA
V gene: TRBV2
CDR3 length: 13
CDR3 protein: CASHVGVSYEQYF
CDR3 DNA: TGTGCCAGCCATGTCGGGGTCTCCTACGAGCAGTACTTC